The 13 T cell receptor beta chains below all came from one sample that was sequenced in a study of cytomegalovirus exposure and HLA in healthy donors. Researchers ran the PCR with 60 Vbeta and 13 Jbeta primers. Generated by immunoSEQ multiplex PCR, the TCRdb table keeps only in-frame clones and is missing some. The data hold 130,000 or so clones, with 61% observed a single time. The specimen was PBMCs. Source of these receptors: a male donor in good health and CMV-seronegative.

The V and J genes are TRBV27 and TRBJ1-5, with 7 bases aligning to TRBD1. The V gene's germline CDR1 is MNHEY and CDR2 SMNVEV (reference sequence). The V segment lost 6 bases and the J segment 8 bases; nucleotides outside the gene matches: 10. This CDR3 has 14 residues. As DNA, the CDR3 is TGTGCCAGCAGCCCAATCAGGGGGTTGAAGCCCCAGCATTTT. Encoded protein: CASSPIRGLKPQHF.

For the CDR3, the DNA is TGTGCCAGCAGCTCGCTACAGGGCCGCCAAGAGACCCAGTACTTC. This encodes CASSSLQGRQETQYF. The rearrangement joins TRBV5-8 to TRBJ2-5; D might be TRBD1 (6 bases). Germline-derived CDR1 and CDR2 are SGHTS and YDEGEE. CDR3 length: 15 amino acids. Trimming removed 3 bases at V and 1 base at J, with 13 bases between.

This chain uses TRBV5-3 with TRBJ1-5, with 7 bases matching TRBD1. TRBV5-3 is reported as an ORF; its role is uncertain. V was pared by 4 bases and J by 7 bases, with 23 bases of the junction left unmatched. The CDR3 totals 19 residues. CDR3 sequence (DNA): TGTGCCAGAAGCGGTTTCAGTCCGGGACAGACGATCCCCGGGCAGCCCCAGCATTTT. It yields the protein CARSGFSPGQTIPGQPQHF.

The chain carries TRBV28 and TRBJ1-2; 7 bases are shared with TRBD1. Germline V CDR1 and CDR2: MDHEN, SYDVKM. Trimming cost V 7 bases and J 8 bases; bases outside gene matches: 13. This CDR3 is built from 14 residues. The CDR3 bases are TGTGCCAGCACCCCGGGACAGCCCCACACCGGCTACACCTTC. It yields the protein CASTPGQPHTGYTF.

The rearrangement joins TRBV30 to TRBJ2-2; 7 nucleotides match TRBD1. Germline loops: CDR1 GTSNPN, CDR2 SVGIG (reference sequence). There are 15 residues in the CDR3. V lost 4 bases, J lost 7 bases, and 12 bases stayed unmatched. The CDR3 nucleotides are TGTGCCTGGAATCCCGGGACAGCTTGGGGCGGGGAGCTGTTTTTT. It specifies CAWNPGTAWGGELFF.

V usage is TRBV28 and J usage is TRBJ1-1; D uncertain. CDR3 length: 14 amino acids. Trimming shortened V by 5 bases and J by 1 base, and 11 bases separated the two germline ends. In germline, CDR1 is MDHEN, CDR2 SYDVKM. CDR3 bases: TGTGCCAGCAGTGCCCCCAGACAGAACACTGAAGCTTTCTTT. Protein sequence: CASSAPRQNTEAFF.

This clone appeared a few times. V and J are TRBV2 and TRBJ2-7, with D maybe TRBD1 (6 bases). Trimming shortened V by 7 bases and J by 3 bases, and 19 bases separated the two germline ends. CDR3 length: 15 residues. The V gene's germline CDR1 is SNHLY and CDR2 FYNNEI. Written as DNA, the CDR3 is TGTGCCAGCAACCTCGAAAGACAGGTTTACTACGAGCAGTACTTC. Translating it yields CASNLERQVYYEQYF. The full variable domain, rest sourced from reference TRBV2 and TRBJ2-7, is EPEVTQTPSHQVTQMGQEVILRCVPISNHLYFYWYRQILGQKVEFLVSFYNNEISEKSEIFDDQFSVERPDGSNFTLKIRSTKLEDSAMYFCASNLERQVYYEQYFGPGTRLTVT.

The chain is built from TRBV7-2 and TRBJ1-6; D is ambiguous. The CDR3 runs 15 residues. Between the trimmed V and J ends, which lost 3 bases and 9 bases, there was a span of 15 bases. Germline assignment: CDR1 SGHTA and CDR2 FQGNSA. The CDR3 protein is CASSFSEPLISPLHF. The CDR3 DNA sequence: TGTGCCAGCAGCTTTAGCGAACCATTAATTTCACCCCTCCACTTT.

The rearrangement joins TRBV21-1 to TRBJ2-1; the DNA was not compared with TRBD1, the D call given in the table. TRBV21-1 is shown as a pseudogene. The CDR3 is 14 residues long. As DNA, the CDR3 is TGTGCCAGCTTGGTCTACAGGTCCAGCAATGAGCAGTTCTTC. As protein: CASLVYRSSNEQFF.

The rearrangement uses TRBV30 and TRBJ2-7; a weak D match, TRBD2 (5 bases). The V end lost 2 bases, the J end lost 5 bases, and 13 bases lay between the germline ends. Germline CDR1 and CDR2: GTSNPN and SVGIG (reference sequence). This CDR3 has 13 amino acids. The CDR3 DNA follows: TGTGCCTGGAGTCTTGAGGGTTTACACGAGCAGTACTTC. Translated, it gives CAWSLEGLHEQYF.

The CDR3 is CASSYIAGGPRQMQYF. The CDR3 DNA reads as TGTGCCAGCAGTTACATCGCGGGGGGGCCGCGCCAGATGCAGTATTTT. The J gene is TRBJ2-3, the V gene TRBV6-6, with 9 bases identical to TRBD2. Germline loops: CDR1 MNHNY, CDR2 SVGAGI (reference sequence). V dropped 2 bases and J dropped 11; count of bases not matched to a gene: 14. This CDR3 has 16 amino acids.

This clone occurred a few times. The chain has TRBV4-1 and TRBJ2-7, with 9 positions matching TRBD1. This CDR3 is 13 amino acids long. Trimming removed 3 bases from V and 7 bases from J; junction bases left unmatched: 4. CDR1 MGHRA and CDR2 YSYEKL come from the germline V gene. The CDR3 loop reads CASSQGQGGEQYF. The CDR3 region has the DNA TGCGCCAGCAGCCAGGGACAGGGAGGGGAGCAGTACTTC.

The gene calls are TRBV7-2 and TRBJ2-7; D is undetermined. This CDR3 spans 15 amino acids. From germline, CDR1 is SGHTA and CDR2 FQGNSA. Between the trimmed V and J ends, which lost 1 base and 2 bases, there was a span of 12 bases. The CDR3 reads CASSLDRFQAYEQYF. The CDR3 DNA reads TGTGCCAGCAGCTTAGATCGGTTTCAGGCCTACGAGCAGTACTTC.